A single sample is the source of the 20 T cell receptor beta chains below, sequenced in a study of OX40 agonist ivuxolimab in advanced cancers. Method: immunoSEQ multiplex PCR; TCRdb's copy keeps in-frame clones and lacks some. This table has 13,000 or so clones, roughly 82% appearing once. Sequencing was performed on CD4+ or CD8+ T cells sorted from blood, taken in a trial of the OX40 agonist ivuxolimab. All receptors come from an adult with an advanced solid tumor such as melanoma, head and neck, liver or kidney cancer.

The rearrangement uses TRBV5-5 and TRBJ1-4; 8 nucleotides agree with TRBD1. J gave up 5 bases and V 4 bases, and 7 bases lay outside the gene matches. Germline assignment: CDR1 SGHKS and CDR2 YYEKEE (reference sequence). The CDR3 totals 15 residues. The CDR3 loop reads CASSVGQGVNEKLFF. Written as DNA, the CDR3 is TGTGCCAGCAGCGTTGGACAGGGTGTGAATGAAAAACTGTTTTTT.

J is TRBJ1-5 and V is TRBV5-4; D gene ambiguous. Trimming took off 0 bases at V and 3 bases at J, with 1 base between the two ends. The CDR3 is made up of 12 amino acids. The germline CDR1 and CDR2 sequences are SGHNT and YYREEE (reference sequence). The CDR3 spells CASSLDNQPQHF. CDR3 sequence (DNA): TGTGCCAGCAGCTTGGACAATCAGCCCCAGCATTTT.

Only one count was recorded for this clone. The rearrangement links TRBV9 to TRBJ2-1; D ambiguous. The V gene's germline CDR1 is SGDLS and CDR2 YYNGEE. The CDR3 has 15 residues. V was cut by 0 bases and J by 2 bases, with 9 bases left in between. CDR3 loop: CASSVELAPYNEQFF. CDR3 DNA sequence: TGTGCCAGCAGCGTAGAACTGGCCCCCTACAATGAGCAGTTCTTC.

The rearrangement links TRBV7-3 to TRBJ2-3, with D possibly TRBD2 on 5 matching bases. From germline, CDR1 is SGHTA and CDR2 FQGTGA. CDR3 size: 15 residues. V lost 5 bases, J lost 2 bases, and 14 bases lay in between. The CDR3 bases are TGTGCCAGCAGCCCTGCGGGTCTCCACACAGATACGCAGTATTTT. It encodes CASSPAGLHTDTQYF. The variable domain in full, with the rest retrieved from reference TRBV7-3 and TRBJ2-3, is GAGVSQTPSNKVTEKGKYVELRCDPISGHTALYWYRQSLGQGPEFLIYFQGTGAADDSGLPNDRFFAVRPEGSVSTLKIQRTERGDSAVYLCASSPAGLHTDTQYFGPGTRLTVL.

V and J are TRBV19 and TRBJ2-7; no clear D gene. V was cut by 5 bases and J by 3 bases, with 11 bases left in between. The germline V gene encodes CDR1 LNHDA and CDR2 SQIVND (reference sequence). The CDR3 runs 13 residues. The CDR3 region is CASSSGRVYEQYF. DNA of the CDR3: TGTGCCAGTAGTTCAGGACGTGTCTACGAGCAGTACTTC.

V is TRBV9 and J is TRBJ2-1; TRBD1 or TRBD2 may be the D gene (5 bases each). The V gene lost 1 base and the J gene lost 5 bases, with 13 bases spanning the gap. Per the germline V gene, CDR1 is SGDLS and CDR2 is YYNGEE. The CDR3 is made up of 15 amino acids. CDR3 residues: CASSVYGGVNNEQFF. For the CDR3, the DNA is TGTGCCAGCAGCGTATATGGGGGAGTGAACAATGAGCAGTTCTTC.

This rearrangement joins TRBV28 to TRBJ2-1; D is unresolved. Germline V gives CDR1 MDHEN, CDR2 SYDVKM. CDR3 size: 14 residues. V lost 10 bases, J lost 0 bases, and 13 bases lay in between. CDR3 protein: CATFSGHSYNEQFF. DNA for the CDR3: TGTGCCACCTTCTCAGGTCACTCCTACAATGAGCAGTTCTTC.

This rearrangement joins TRBV11-2 to TRBJ2-1; D perhaps matches TRBD2 (6 bases). Germline V gene lookup returns CDR1 SGHAT and CDR2 FQNNGV. This CDR3 comprises 15 residues. Deletions cut 4 bases from V and 4 bases from J, with 14 bases between. The chain's CDR3 is CASSWGLGVYNEQFF. CDR3 coding DNA: TGTGCCAGCAGCTGGGGACTTGGGGTTTACAATGAGCAGTTCTTC.

The chain recombines TRBV10-1 with TRBJ2-5, with D unclear. The CDR3 runs 11 residues. CDR1 is WNHNN and CDR2 is SYGVQD in the germline V gene (reference sequence). The V gene lost 2 bases and the J gene lost 4 bases, with 2 bases spanning the gap. The CDR3 protein is CASSEGETQYF. The CDR3 bases are TGCGCCAGCAGTGAGGGAGAGACCCAGTACTTC.

The chain joins TRBV27 to TRBJ1-2, with D maybe TRBD1 (6 bases). This CDR3 region has 14 residues. With 5 bases removed from V and 14 bases from J, the gap between germline ends came to 24 bases. Germline CDR1 is MNHEY and CDR2 is SMNVEV (reference sequence). CDR3 in DNA: TGTGCCAGCAGTGGCCGGGACACGGGTTTGGGGGAAACCTTC. Translating it yields CASSGRDTGLGETF.

The chain joins TRBV7-2 to TRBJ1-5; D unclear. The germline V gene has CDR1 SGHTA and CDR2 FQGNSA. The CDR3 totals 13 residues. The germline V and J ends were trimmed by 2 bases and 5 bases, with 7 bases remaining between them. The CDR3 loop reads CASSLTVDQPQHF. The CDR3 coding sequence is TGTGCCAGCAGCTTAACGGTGGATCAGCCCCAGCATTTT. The full variable domain, with the rest looked up from reference TRBV7-2 and TRBJ1-5, is GAGVSQSPSNKVTEKGKDVELRCDPISGHTALYWYRQSLGQGLEFLIYFQGNSAPDKSGLPSDRFSAERTGGSVSTLTIQRTQQEDSAVYLCASSLTVDQPQHFGDGTRLSIL.

The gene calls are TRBV28 and TRBJ2-7; no clear D gene. The CDR3 is made up of 13 amino acids. Per germline, CDR1 MDHEN and CDR2 SYDVKM. Trimming took off 3 bases at V and 2 bases at J, with 8 bases between the two ends. The DNA of the CDR3 is TGTGCCAGCAGTTTGACGGAGACCTACGAGCAGTACTTC. Amino acid sequence: CASSLTETYEQYF.

The genes are TRBV7-2 and TRBJ1-2; weak D call: TRBD1 (6 bases). There are 15 residues in the CDR3. Germline V CDR1 and CDR2: SGHTA, FQGNSA. The germline V and J ends were trimmed by 5 bases and 4 bases, with 17 bases remaining between them. This CDR3 is CASSESGTPVYGYTF. The CDR3 region has the DNA TGTGCCAGCAGCGAATCCGGGACACCGGTCTATGGCTACACCTTC.

The genes are TRBV11-2 and TRBJ2-3; D is uncertain. Germline assignment: CDR1 SGHAT and CDR2 FQNNGV. The CDR3 extends over 12 amino acids. The V end was cut by 5 bases, the J end by 5 bases, with 8 bases between. This CDR3 reads CASSQWGDTQYF. In DNA, the CDR3 is TGTGCCAGCAGCCAATGGGGAGATACGCAGTATTTT.

J is TRBJ1-4 and V is TRBV15; the match to TRBD1 covers 7 bases. The V gene end was trimmed by 5 bases and the J gene end by 7 bases; junction bases not matched to a gene: 10. The CDR3 is 15 amino acids. CDR1 LNHNV and CDR2 YYDKDF come from the germline V gene (reference sequence). The CDR3 spells CATSPMGQGVEKLFF. In nucleotides, the CDR3 is TGTGCCACCAGCCCTATGGGGCAGGGGGTTGAAAAACTGTTTTTT.

The chain has TRBV19 and TRBJ2-2; TRBD2 is a possible D gene (5 bases). The germline CDR1 and CDR2 sequences are LNHDA and SQIVND (reference sequence). There are 13 residues in the CDR3. V was shortened by 8 bases and J by 4 bases, with 11 bases between the two germline ends. The CDR3, as DNA: TGTGCCAGTCTGTTCGGGGTCACCGGGGAGCTGTTTTTT. This codes for CASLFGVTGELFF. The complete variable domain, with remaining parts taken from reference TRBV19 and TRBJ2-2, reads DGGITQSPKYLFRKEGQNVTLSCEQNLNHDAMYWYRQDPGQGLRLIYYSQIVNDFQKGDIAEGYSVSREKKESFPLTVTSAQKNPTAFYLCASLFGVTGELFFGEGSRLTVL.

This clone was seen more than once but under ten times. CDR3 sequence (DNA): TGCAGCGTAGGGGGTTTCCAAGCCTACGAGCAGTACTTC. Translated: CSVGGFQAYEQYF. This chain links TRBV29-1 with TRBJ2-7, with TRBD1 as a possible D gene (6 bases). CDR1 and CDR2 (germline): SQVTM, ANQGSEA. Trimming stripped 6 bases from V and 2 bases from J, with 14 bases between. CDR3 size: 13 residues.

V is TRBV5-1 and J is TRBJ1-2, with 7 bases that match TRBD1. With V trimmed by 4 bases and J by 4 bases, 10 bases remained unmatched. This CDR3 comprises 15 residues. From germline, CDR1 is SGHRS and CDR2 YFSETQ. The CDR3 loop reads CASSTGEGAGYGYTF. The DNA for the CDR3 is TGCGCCAGCAGCACGGGGGAGGGGGCTGGCTATGGCTACACCTTC.

The gene calls are TRBV5-4 and TRBJ2-1, with 9 nucleotides matching TRBD2. The trim removed 8 bases at V and 6 bases at J, leaving 3 bases unmatched. The CDR3 length is 12 residues. The germline gives CDR1 SGHNT, CDR2 YYREEE (reference sequence). The CDR3 loop reads CARGLALNEQFF. The CDR3 DNA reads TGTGCCAGGGGACTAGCCCTCAATGAGCAGTTCTTC. The full variable domain, with the rest looked up from reference TRBV5-4 and TRBJ2-1, is ETGVTQSPTHLIKTRGQQVTLRCSSQSGHNTVSWYQQALGQGPQFIFQYYREEENGRGNFPPRFSGLQFPNYSSELNVNALELDDSALYLCARGLALNEQFFGPGTRLTVL.

This rearrangement joins TRBV7-8 to TRBJ2-3; D gene uncertain. The CDR3 has 15 residues. Germline assignment: CDR1 SGHVS and CDR2 FQNEAQ. Deletions cut 2 bases from V and 4 bases from J, with 13 bases between. This chain's CDR3 is CASSLYGDGADTQYF. CDR3 bases: TGTGCCAGCAGCTTATACGGTGATGGCGCAGATACGCAGTATTTT.